What follows are 4 T cell receptor beta chains derived from one specimen sequenced in a study of CXCR3-negative and CXCR3-positive naive CD8 T cells. Libraries of TRB cDNA were made by 5' RACE and carried UMIs. Using the 5' RACE reads, TCRdb records one entry per CDR3 protein without DNA. The listing records 45,000 to 70,000 distinct CDR3 sequences. Material for sequencing was memory CD8+ T cells from blood. The receptors were sampled from a human donor in good health. Some clones in this sample may be carry-over from other donors' samples.

The chain joins TRBV4-3 to TRBJ1-4; TCRdb reports TRBD1, a call that lacks DNA to check it against. The CDR3 has 16 residues. Germline loops: CDR1 LGHNA, CDR2 YSLEER. CDR3 in amino acids: CASSQTGRTTNEKLFF.

This rearrangement joins TRBV4-1 to TRBJ2-1; the D call from TCRdb, TRBD2, cannot be confirmed without DNA. The CDR3 is 16 amino acids. Germline lookup yields CDR1 MGHRA and CDR2 YSYEKL. Here the CDR3 reads CASSDPASGRAGEQFF.

V and J are TRBV7-6 and TRBJ1-1. CDR1 and CDR2 from the germline V gene are SGHVS and FNYEAQ. The CDR3 length is 13 residues. The CDR3 reads CASSLGTRTEAFF.

The gene calls are TRBV18 and TRBJ2-3; TCRdb outputs TRBD1, but without DNA this stays unchecked. This CDR3 is 15 amino acids long. Germline V lookup: CDR1 KGHSH, CDR2 LQKENI. CDR3 in amino acids: CASSPGTISTDTQYF.